This T cell receptor (beta chain) is from a study of technical replicates of blood from four donors. Germline V lookup: CDR1 MNHEY, CDR2 SVGAGI. The V and J ends lost 7 bases and 4 bases respectively, with 13 bases between them. This CDR3 spans 13 amino acids. Only in-frame clones appear in the TCRdb table, and some are missing; sequencing was by immunoSEQ multiplex PCR. The sample has tens of thousands of clones; under 97% are singletons. The receptor comes from a human donor in good health. V and J are TRBV6-5 and TRBJ1-2; D gene unclear. Source material: T cells isolated from PBMCs. The CDR3 nucleotides are TGTGCCAGCATGGGAGGAGGGTTCTATGGCTACACCTTC. This translates into CASMGGGFYGYTF.